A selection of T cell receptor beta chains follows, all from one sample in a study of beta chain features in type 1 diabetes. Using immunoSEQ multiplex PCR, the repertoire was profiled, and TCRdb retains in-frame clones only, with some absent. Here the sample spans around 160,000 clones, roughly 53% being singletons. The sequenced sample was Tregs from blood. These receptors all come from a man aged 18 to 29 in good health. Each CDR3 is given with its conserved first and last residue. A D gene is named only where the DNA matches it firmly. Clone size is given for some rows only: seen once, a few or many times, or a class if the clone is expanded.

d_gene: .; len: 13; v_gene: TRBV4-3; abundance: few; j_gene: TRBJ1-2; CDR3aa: CASSQQTVSGYTF; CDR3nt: TGCGCCAGCAGCCAACAAACAGTCTCTGGCTACACCTTC
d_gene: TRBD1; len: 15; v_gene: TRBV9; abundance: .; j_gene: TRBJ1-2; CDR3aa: CASSVAAGGFQGYTF; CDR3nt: TGTGCCAGCAGCGTAGCGGCAGGGGGATTTCAGGGCTACACCTTC
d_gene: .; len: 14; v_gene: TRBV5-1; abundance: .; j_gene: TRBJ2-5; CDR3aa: CASSTGTSQETQYF; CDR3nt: TGCGCCAGCAGCACCGGGACTTCACAAGAGACCCAGTACTTC
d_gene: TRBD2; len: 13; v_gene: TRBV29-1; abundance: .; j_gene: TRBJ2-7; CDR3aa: CSVAASGDYEQYF; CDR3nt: TGCAGCGTTGCTGCCAGCGGGGACTACGAGCAGTACTTC
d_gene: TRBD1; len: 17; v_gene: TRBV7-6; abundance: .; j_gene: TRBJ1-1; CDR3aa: CASSAAPTGGMKTEAFF; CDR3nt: TGTGCCAGCAGCGCCGCCCCGACAGGGGGCATGAAAACTGAAGCTTTCTTT
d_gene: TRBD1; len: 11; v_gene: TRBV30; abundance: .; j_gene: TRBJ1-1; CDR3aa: CAWTRTGKAFF; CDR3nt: TGTGCCTGGACTCGGACAGGTAAAGCTTTCTTT
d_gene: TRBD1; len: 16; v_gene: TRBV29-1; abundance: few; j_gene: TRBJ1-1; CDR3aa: CSVRNRGQGMNTEAFF; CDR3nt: TGCAGCGTCAGAAACAGGGGGCAGGGAATGAACACTGAAGCTTTCTTT
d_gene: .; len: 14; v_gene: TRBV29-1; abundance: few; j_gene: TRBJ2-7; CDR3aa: CSVGRSRDSYEQYF; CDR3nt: TGCAGCGTTGGAAGGAGCAGGGACTCCTACGAGCAGTACTTC
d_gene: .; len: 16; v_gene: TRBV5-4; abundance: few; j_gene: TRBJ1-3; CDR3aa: CASSISDLGAGNTIYF; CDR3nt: TGTGCCAGCAGCATAAGCGACCTAGGTGCCGGAAACACCATATATTTT
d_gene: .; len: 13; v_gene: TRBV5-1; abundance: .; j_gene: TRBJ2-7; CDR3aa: CASSLDDGYEQYF; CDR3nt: TGCGCCAGCAGCTTGGACGACGGGTATGAGCAGTACTTC
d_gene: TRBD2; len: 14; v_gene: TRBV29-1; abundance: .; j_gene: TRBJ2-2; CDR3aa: CSAMTSGGAGELFF; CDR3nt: TGCAGCGCAATGACTAGCGGGGGGGCCGGGGAGCTGTTTTTT
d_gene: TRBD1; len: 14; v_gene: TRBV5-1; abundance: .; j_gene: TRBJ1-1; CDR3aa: CASSEQGINTEAFF; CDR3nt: TGCGCCAGCAGCGAACAGGGGATCAACACTGAAGCTTTCTTT
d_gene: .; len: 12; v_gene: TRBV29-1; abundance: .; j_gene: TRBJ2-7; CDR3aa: CSVGRDTYEQYF; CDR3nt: TGCAGCGTTGGCAGGGACACCTACGAGCAGTACTTC
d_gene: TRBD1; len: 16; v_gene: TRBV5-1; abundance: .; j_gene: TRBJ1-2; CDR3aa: CASSWGQSPRNYGYTF; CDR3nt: TGCGCCAGCAGCTGGGGACAGAGCCCTCGGAACTATGGCTACACCTTC
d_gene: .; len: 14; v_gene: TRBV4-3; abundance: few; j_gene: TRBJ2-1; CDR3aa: CASSQRPWGDEQFF; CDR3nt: TGCGCCAGCAGCCAGAGGCCCTGGGGGGATGAGCAGTTCTTC
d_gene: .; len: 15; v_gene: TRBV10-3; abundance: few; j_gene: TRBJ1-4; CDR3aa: CAISGHSSGNEKLFF; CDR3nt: TGTGCCATCAGTGGGCACAGTTCGGGAAATGAAAAACTGTTTTTT
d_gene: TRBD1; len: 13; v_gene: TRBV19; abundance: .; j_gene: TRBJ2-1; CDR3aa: CASSATGSNEQFF; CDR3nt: TGTGCCAGTAGTGCGACAGGGTCGAATGAGCAGTTCTTC
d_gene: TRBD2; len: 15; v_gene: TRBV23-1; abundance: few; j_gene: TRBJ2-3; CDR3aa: CAIRTSGSLLDTQYF; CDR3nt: TGCGCCATCAGAACTAGCGGGAGCCTTTTAGATACGCAGTATTTT
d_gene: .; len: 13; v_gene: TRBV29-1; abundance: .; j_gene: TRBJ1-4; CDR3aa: CSAQGIANEKLFF; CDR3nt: TGCAGCGCCCAGGGTATTGCTAATGAAAAACTGTTTTTT
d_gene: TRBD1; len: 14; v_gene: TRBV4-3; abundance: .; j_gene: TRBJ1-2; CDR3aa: CASSQQGAGGGYTF; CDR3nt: TGCGCCAGCAGCCAACAGGGGGCAGGTGGCGGCTACACCTTC
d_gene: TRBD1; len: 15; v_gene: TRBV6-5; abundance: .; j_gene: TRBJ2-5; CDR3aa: CASTSDRARRETQYF; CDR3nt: TGTGCCAGCACCTCAGACAGGGCGAGGAGGGAGACCCAGTACTTC
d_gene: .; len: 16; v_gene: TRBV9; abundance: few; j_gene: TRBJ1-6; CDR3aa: CASSVDGSSYNSPLHF; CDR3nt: TGTGCCAGCAGCGTAGATGGGAGCTCCTATAATTCACCCCTCCACTTT
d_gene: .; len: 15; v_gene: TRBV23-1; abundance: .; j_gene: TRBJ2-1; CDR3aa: CASTPGSPVKNEQFF; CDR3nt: TGCGCCAGCACCCCCGGGTCGCCGGTGAAGAATGAGCAGTTCTTC
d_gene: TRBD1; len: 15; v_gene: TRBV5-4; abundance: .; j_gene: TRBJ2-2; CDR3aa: CASSKGQSNTGELFF; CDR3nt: TGTGCCAGCAGCAAGGGACAGTCGAACACCGGGGAGCTGTTTTTT
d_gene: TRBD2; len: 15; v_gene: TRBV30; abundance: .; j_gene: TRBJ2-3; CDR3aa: CAWSGGLAWADTQYF; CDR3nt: TGTGCCTGGAGTGGGGGACTAGCTTGGGCAGATACGCAGTATTTT
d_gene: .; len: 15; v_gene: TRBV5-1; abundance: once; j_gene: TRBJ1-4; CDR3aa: CASSSTANTDEKLFF; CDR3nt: TGCGCCAGCAGCTCTACAGCTAATACCGATGAAAAACTGTTTTTT
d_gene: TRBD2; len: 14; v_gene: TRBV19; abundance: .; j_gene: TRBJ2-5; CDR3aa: CASSLGGAAETQYF; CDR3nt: TGTGCCAGTAGCCTCGGGGGGGCGGCAGAGACCCAGTACTTC
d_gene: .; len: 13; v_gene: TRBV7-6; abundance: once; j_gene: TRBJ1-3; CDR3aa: CASSSGAGNTIYF; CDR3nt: TGTGCCAGCAGCTCAGGGGCTGGAAACACCATATATTTT
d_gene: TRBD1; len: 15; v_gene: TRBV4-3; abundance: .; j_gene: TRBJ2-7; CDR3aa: CASSQLPGQGYEQYF; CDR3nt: TGCGCCAGCAGCCAATTACCGGGACAGGGTTACGAGCAGTACTTC
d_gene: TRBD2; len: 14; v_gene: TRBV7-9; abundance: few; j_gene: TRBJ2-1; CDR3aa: CASSLLAGYNEQFF; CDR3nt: TGTGCCAGCAGCTTACTAGCGGGATACAATGAGCAGTTCTTC
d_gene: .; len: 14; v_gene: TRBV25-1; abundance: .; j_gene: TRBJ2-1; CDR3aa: CASSEEVVRNEQFF; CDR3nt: TGTGCCAGCAGTGAAGAAGTAGTCAGGAATGAGCAGTTCTTC
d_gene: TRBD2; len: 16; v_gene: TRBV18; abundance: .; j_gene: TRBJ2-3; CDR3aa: CASSRLAATPGDTQYF; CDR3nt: TGTGCCAGCTCTCGACTAGCGGCGACTCCGGGGGATACGCAGTATTTT
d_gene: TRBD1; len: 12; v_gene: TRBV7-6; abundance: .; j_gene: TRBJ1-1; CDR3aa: CASGSRGTEAFF; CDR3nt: TGTGCCTCCGGATCCAGGGGGACTGAAGCTTTCTTT
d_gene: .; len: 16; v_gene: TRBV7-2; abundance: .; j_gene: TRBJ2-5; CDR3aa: CASSLDQQVWFETQYF; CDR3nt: TGTGCCAGCAGCTTAGATCAACAGGTCTGGTTTGAGACCCAGTACTTC
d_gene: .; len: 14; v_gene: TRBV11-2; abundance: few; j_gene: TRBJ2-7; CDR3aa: CASSQPLGLYEQYF; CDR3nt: TGTGCCAGCAGCCAACCCTTGGGACTCTACGAGCAGTACTTC
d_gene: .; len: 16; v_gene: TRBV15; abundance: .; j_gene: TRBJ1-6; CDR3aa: CATSRHRVTYNSPLHF; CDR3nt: TGTGCCACCAGCAGACACAGGGTTACCTATAATTCACCCCTCCACTTT
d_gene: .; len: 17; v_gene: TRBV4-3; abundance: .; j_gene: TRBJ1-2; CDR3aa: CASSQDLTQRYSYGYTF; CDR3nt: TGCGCCAGCAGCCAAGATCTAACACAACGATACAGCTATGGCTACACCTTC
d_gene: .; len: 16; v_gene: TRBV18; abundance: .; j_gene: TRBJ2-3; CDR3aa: CASSLRDSRVTDTQYF; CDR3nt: TGTGCCAGCTCACTCCGGGACTCCAGAGTCACAGATACGCAGTATTTT
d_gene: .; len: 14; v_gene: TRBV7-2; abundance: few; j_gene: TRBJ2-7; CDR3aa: CASSPQDSKEKQYF; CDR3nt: TGTGCCAGCAGCCCCCAGGACAGCAAGGAGAAGCAGTACTTC
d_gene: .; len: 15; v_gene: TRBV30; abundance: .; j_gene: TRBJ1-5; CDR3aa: CAWTRRDIGNQPQHF; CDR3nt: TGTGCCTGGACCCGTCGGGACATCGGTAATCAGCCCCAGCATTTT
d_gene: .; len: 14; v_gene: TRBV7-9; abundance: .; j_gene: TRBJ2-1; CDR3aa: CASSLDFRGNEQFF; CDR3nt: TGTGCCAGCAGCTTAGATTTCAGGGGTAATGAGCAGTTCTTC
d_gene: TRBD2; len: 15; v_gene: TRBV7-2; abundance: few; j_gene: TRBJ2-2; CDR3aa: CASKNRGGYTGELFF; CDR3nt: TGTGCCAGCAAAAATCGGGGGGGTTACACCGGGGAGCTGTTTTTT
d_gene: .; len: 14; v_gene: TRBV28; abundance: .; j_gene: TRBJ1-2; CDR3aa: CASSLMSRVYGYTF; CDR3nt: TGTGCCAGCAGTTTAATGTCGAGAGTCTATGGCTACACCTTC
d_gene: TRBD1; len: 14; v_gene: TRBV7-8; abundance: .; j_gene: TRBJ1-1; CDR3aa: CASSPGQGAYEAFF; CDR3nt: TGTGCCAGCAGCCCGGGACAGGGGGCCTATGAAGCTTTCTTT
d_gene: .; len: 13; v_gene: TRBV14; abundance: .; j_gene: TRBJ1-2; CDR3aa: CASSQDISYGYTF; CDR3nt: TGTGCCAGCAGCCAAGATATCTCCTATGGCTACACCTTC
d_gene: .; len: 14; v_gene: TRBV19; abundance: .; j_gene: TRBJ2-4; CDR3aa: CASSHQGVKNIQYF; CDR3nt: TGTGCCAGTAGTCACCAGGGTGTCAAAAACATTCAGTACTTC
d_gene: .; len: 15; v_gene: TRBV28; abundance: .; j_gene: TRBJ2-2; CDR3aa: CASLRDTGRTGELFF; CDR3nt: TGTGCCAGCTTGCGGGACACCGGGAGGACCGGGGAGCTGTTTTTT
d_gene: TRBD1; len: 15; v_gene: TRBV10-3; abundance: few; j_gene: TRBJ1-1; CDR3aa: CAISPRQGEYTEAFF; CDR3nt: TGTGCCATCAGTCCCAGACAGGGAGAGTACACTGAAGCTTTCTTT
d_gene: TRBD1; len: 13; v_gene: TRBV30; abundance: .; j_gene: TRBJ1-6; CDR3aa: CAWRQQGFYPLHF; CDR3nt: TGTGCCTGGAGACAACAGGGGTTCTATCCCCTCCACTTT